This T cell receptor beta chain was sequenced during a study of blood T cells in healthy people across ages. Through a sample-barcoded 5' primer and a J-beta primer mix, a second PCR was run for roughly 6 to 12 cycles. From the 5' RACE reads, TCRdb called clonotypes with MiXCR, one entry per CDR3 protein. Of around 500,000 distinct CDR3 sequences in the sample, around half were seen once. The sample consisted of blood. This receptor was obtained from a man aged 80 or over in good health.

The CDR3 region is CSVPGLAGGQFEQYF. The CDR3 bases are TGCAGTGTCCCGGGACTAGCGGGAGGGCAGTTCGAGCAGTACTTC. This chain joins TRBV20-1 and TRBJ2-4, with 16 bases aligning to TRBD2. Judging by the DNA end, TRBJ2-7 fits better; the J call may be wrong. The CDR3 consists of 15 residues. Germline lookup yields CDR1 DFQATT and CDR2 SNEGSKA (reference sequence).